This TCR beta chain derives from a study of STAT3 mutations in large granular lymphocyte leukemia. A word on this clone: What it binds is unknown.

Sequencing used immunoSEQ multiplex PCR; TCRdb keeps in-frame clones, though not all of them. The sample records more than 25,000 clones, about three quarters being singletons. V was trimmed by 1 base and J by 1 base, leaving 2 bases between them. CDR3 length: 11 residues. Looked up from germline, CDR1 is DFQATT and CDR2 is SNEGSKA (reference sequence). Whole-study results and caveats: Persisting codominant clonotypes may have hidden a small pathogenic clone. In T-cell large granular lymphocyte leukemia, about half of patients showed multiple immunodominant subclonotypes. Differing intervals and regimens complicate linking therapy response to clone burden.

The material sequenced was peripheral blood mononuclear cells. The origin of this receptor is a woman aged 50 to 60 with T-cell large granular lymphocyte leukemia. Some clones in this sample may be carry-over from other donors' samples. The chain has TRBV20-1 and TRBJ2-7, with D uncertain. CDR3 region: CSARVSYEQYF. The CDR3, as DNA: TGCAGTGCTAGAGTTTCCTACGAGCAGTACTTC.